This T cell receptor (beta chain) was found in a study of T cell responses to AZD1222 COVID-19 vaccine. Study at large: Second doses that came at about 4 or about 12 weeks were put together.

Only one count was recorded for this clone. Clones were sequenced by immunoSEQ multiplex PCR, and TCRdb holds only the in-frame ones, with some missing. The data contain some 140,000 clones, just over 90% of them singletons. The CDR3 contains 15 residues. CDR1 and CDR2 (germline): KGHDR, SFDVKD. V was cut by 8 bases and J by 0 bases, with 12 bases left in between. The source material was peripheral blood, sampled on day 0 of AZD1222 vaccination. This clonotype originated in an adult in good health. The chain recombines TRBV24-1 with TRBJ1-4; D gene uncertain. CDR3 amino acids: CATIRRMATNEKLFF. The CDR3 DNA follows: TGTGCCACCATTAGGAGGATGGCAACTAATGAAAAACTGTTTTTT.